This is a list of T cell receptor beta chains from one sample in a study of tumor and adjacent non-tumor tissue in lung cancer. Using its own MiXCR run on the multiplex PCR reads, TCRdb lists one record per CDR3 protein. The table has under 150,000 distinct CDR3 sequences, 60% to 70% seen once. Source material: lung tumor tissue. The receptor set was obtained from a man in his 60s with small cell lung cancer. The CDR3 runs from the conserved cysteine through the conserved F or W. D genes are given only for firm matches. Not all rows give a size; the values are once, few, many and, for expanded clones, a class.

V	size	J	D	CDR3	DNA
TRBV6-6	.	TRBJ1-5	.	CASSRFGGGQPQHF	TGTGCCAGCAGTCGGTTCGGTGGAGGCCAGCCCCAGCATTTT
TRBV20-1	.	TRBJ2-2	.	CSARDLATAGKLFF	TGCAGTGCTAGAGATCTAGCAACGGCCGGGAAACTGTTTTTT
TRBV29-1	once	TRBJ2-1	TRBD2	CNVLFRGSIEQFF	TGCAACGTTCTGTTCCGCGGGAGTATTGAGCAGTTCTTC
TRBV29-1	.	TRBJ2-2	TRBD1	CIVPRRGRQGTRELFF	TGCATCGTCCCCAGAAGGGGGCGTCAGGGGACCAGGGAGCTGTTTTTT
TRBV20-1	few	TRBJ2-3	.	CSARPATRGSADTQYF	TGCAGTGCTAGACCGGCTACCCGGGGATCGGCAGATACGCAGTATTTT
TRBV11-3	many	TRBJ2-7	.	CASSLEGGSYEQYF	TGTGCCAGCAGCTTAGAGGGCGGATCCTACGAGCAGTACTTC
TRBV6-5	.	TRBJ1-1	TRBD1	CASSYSPKGAGTEVFF	TGTGCCAGCAGTTATTCCCCTAAGGGGGCAGGCACTGAAGTCTTCTTT
TRBV11-2	once	TRBJ2-3	.	CVSSREITDTQYF	TGTGTCAGCAGCCGCGAGATCACAGATACTCAGTATTTT
TRBV20-1	few	TRBJ2-1	.	CSALRSGYNEQLF	TGCAGTGCGCTTCGATCGGGATACAATGAGCAGCTCTTC
TRBV6-5	many	TRBJ2-1	TRBD2	CASSYSRGDNEQFF	TGTGCCAGCAGTTACTCACGGGGGGACAATGAGCAGTTCTTC
TRBV20-1	.	TRBJ1-2	.	CSQRRGDYGCTF	.
TRBV20-1	few	TRBJ1-3	.	CSATRAGRAGNTIYF	TGCAGTGCTACCCGAGCGGGGAGAGCTGGAAACACCATATATTTT
TRBV20-1	.	TRBJ2-1	TRBD1	CSARQGFGGNEQFF	TGCAGTGCTCGACAGGGGTTCGGTGGGAATGAGCAGTTCTTC
TRBV11-2	many	TRBJ2-1	.	CASSLGPPSYNEQFF	TGTGCCAGCAGCTTGGGCCCGCCCTCCTACAATGAGCAGTTCTTC
TRBV6-6	.	TRBJ2-7	TRBD2	CASSSLDLAGDNNEQYF	TGTGCCAGCAGTTCACTCGATTTAGCGGGAGACAACAACGAGCAGTACTTC
TRBV11-2	.	TRBJ2-5	.	CASSLYATEIQYF	TGTGCCAGCAGCTTATACGCTACAGAGATCCAGTACTTC
TRBV20-1	.	TRBJ2-7	.	CSARGESYQQYF	TGCAGTGCTAGGGGAGAGAGCTACCAGCAGTACTTC
TRBV7-9	.	TRBJ2-3	.	CATASPYTQYF	TGTGCCACCGCTTCCCCGTATACACAGTATTTT
TRBV20-1	.	TRBJ1-1	.	CSARPVNAEAFF	TGCAGTGCTAGACCTGTGAACGCTGAAGCCTTCTTT
TRBV11-2	once	TRBJ2-1	.	CASSLAAGTSYNEQCF	TGTGCTAGCAGCTTGGCGGCGGGGACCTCCTACAATGAGCAGTGCTTC
TRBV20-1	many	TRBJ1-2	.	CSAQPGHNYGYTF	TGCAGTGCTCAACCGGGACATAACTATGGCTACACCTTC
TRBV20-1	few	TRBJ2-4	.	CNGTTPGAGLAKNIQYF	TGCAATGGCACCACCCCCGGAGCGGGCTTAGCCAAAAACATTCAGTACTTC
TRBV5-5	.	TRBJ2-3	.	CASSLAFRPDSSDTQYF	TGTGCCAGCAGCTTGGCATTCCGGCCGGATAGCTCAGATACGCAGTATTTT
TRBV6-5	.	TRBJ1-2	.	CASSSLTVSIYYGYTF	TGTGCCAGCAGTTCGTTGACGGTCTCGATTTACTATGGCTACACCTTC
TRBV29-1	once	TRBJ2-7	TRBD1	CSAGDRGIWQYF	TGCAGCGCTGGGGACAGGGGGATATGGCAGTATTTC
TRBV28	few	TRBJ1-2	.	CASSSYYGYTF	TGTGCCAGCAGTTCGTACTATGGTTACACCTTC